This is a list of T cell receptor beta chains from one sample in a study of blood T cell repertoires in COVID-19. Sequencing used immunoSEQ multiplex PCR; TCRdb keeps in-frame clones, though not all of them. The sample has 40,000 to 55,000 clones, roughly nine tenths seen once; the top ten hold 6% to 6.5%. Sequenced input: peripheral blood. Receptors were obtained from an older man with active COVID-19. Each CDR3 is given with its conserved first and last residue. D genes are given only for firm matches. Rows may omit the clone size; those that give it use once, few, many or a size class.

>TRBJ1-1|-|-|TRBV3-1/TRBV3-2
TGTGCCAGCAGCCAAGTACCGGGGGGAAGGAACACTGAAGCTTTCTTT
CASSQVPGGRNTEAFF
>TRBJ2-1|-|TRBD1|TRBV6-5
TGTGCCAGCAGCCGGACAGGGGACGCCACCAATGAGCAGTTCTTC
CASSRTGDATNEQFF
>TRBJ1-6|-|TRBD1|TRBV30
TGTGCCTGGAGTACCGGACAGGGGGCGGTTTCACCCCTCCACTTT
CAWSTGQGAVSPLHF
>TRBJ1-2|-|TRBD1|TRBV30
TGTGCCTGGAGTCGCCCGGGACAGCAGGTTTTTGGCTACACCTTC
CAWSRPGQQVFGYTF
>TRBJ2-1|once|TRBD2|TRBV28
TGTGCCAGCAGTTTAAGAGCGGGGGGGCCACTCAATGAGCAGTTCTTC
CASSLRAGGPLNEQFF
>TRBJ2-1|-|TRBD1|TRBV4-1
TGCGCCAGCAGCCAAGAAGTAACAGGGGGCGCCTACAATGAGCAGTTCTTC
CASSQEVTGGAYNEQFF
>TRBJ2-7|-|TRBD1|TRBV3-1/TRBV3-2
TGTGCCAGCAGCCCGACAGGGGGGTCCTACGAGCAGTACTTC
CASSPTGGSYEQYF
>TRBJ2-2|-|-|TRBV7-8
TGTGCCAGCAGCCGGACGGACTACACCGGGGAGCTGTTTTTT
CASSRTDYTGELFF
>TRBJ1-6|-|-|TRBV6-5
TGTGCCAGCAGAGCTCGGGGGGGTTCACCCCTCCACTTT
CASRARGGSPLHF
>TRBJ1-2|once|-|TRBV12-3/TRBV12-4
TGTGCCAGCACCTTAGTCCGGCAGGTTGGCTACACCTTC
CASTLVRQVGYTF
>TRBJ1-2|-|-|TRBV11-2
TGTGCCAGCAGCTTAGGCTCAAGTCGGAACTATGGCTACACCTTC
CASSLGSSRNYGYTF
>TRBJ2-7|-|-|TRBV7-9
TGTGCCAGCAGCTTAGTCTCCTCCTACGAGCAGTACTTC
CASSLVSSYEQYF
>TRBJ1-2|-|TRBD1|TRBV4-2
TGTGCCAGCAACCAAGACAGGGGGGATGGCTACACCTTC
CASNQDRGDGYTF
>TRBJ1-2|once|-|TRBV11-1
TGTGCCAGCAGCTTACACAGGGATGGCTACACCTTC
CASSLHRDGYTF
>TRBJ2-1|once|TRBD1|TRBV5-5
TGTGCCAGCAGCGGACAGGGGGACAATGAGCAGTTCTTC
CASSGQGDNEQFF
>TRBJ2-3|-|TRBD1|TRBV4-1
TGCGCCAGCAGCACCAGAAGGACAGGGGGCACAGATACGCAGTATTTT
CASSTRRTGGTDTQYF
>TRBJ2-3|-|TRBD1|TRBV29-1
TGCAGCGTGCGAGACAGGGGCCCGGGCACAGATACGCAGTATTTT
CSVRDRGPGTDTQYF
>TRBJ1-1|-|-|TRBV28
TGTGCCAGCAGTTTCGGAGGGACCCGGAACACTGAAGCTTTATTT
CASSFGGTRNTEALF
>TRBJ2-3|-|-|TRBV14
TGTGCCAGCAGCCAAGATTGGGGGCTAGATACGCAGTATTTT
CASSQDWGLDTQYF
>TRBJ1-3|-|-|TRBV9
TGTGCCAGCAGAGAACACGGGGGTCCGGGAAACACCATATATTTT
CASREHGGPGNTIYF
>TRBJ2-5|-|-|TRBV30
TGTGCCTGGAGTGTACAGGGGGGGCAGGGGACCCAGTACTTC
CAWSVQGGQGTQYF
>TRBJ1-1|-|TRBD1|TRBV19
TGTGCCAGTAGTGGAGACAGGGGGCGTTGGACTGAAGCTTTCTTT
CASSGDRGRWTEAFF
>TRBJ1-1|-|TRBD1|TRBV28
TGTGCCAGCAGTTTATTGCCGGGACAGGGGGATACTGAAGCTTTCTTT
CASSLLPGQGDTEAFF
>TRBJ1-1|-|-|TRBV7-2
TGTGCCAGCAGAGCAGGGGTTTTAGCTTTCTTT
CASRAGVLAFF
>TRBJ1-2|-|TRBD1|TRBV30
TGTGCCTCGAACACAGGGGGAATTGGCTACACCTTC
CASNTGGIGYTF